This T cell receptor beta chain was sequenced during a study of T cells in Graves' hyperthyroidism and ophthalmopathy (dated by TCRdb to between 2018 and 2021). Regarding the study in general: Peripheral blood was collected at initial diagnosis, before any treatment. To identify TCR V-J signatures that set the groups apart, the researchers used a discovery cohort of about a hundred patients, made up of 40 to 45 with Graves' ophthalmopathy and 57 with stable Graves' hyperthyroidism. Prospective prediction of ophthalmopathy was tested in an independent validation cohort consisting of about 20 hyperthyroidism patients and 15 to 17 patients who later progressed to ophthalmopathy. The 95 to 100 discovery patients were randomly divided into training and test sets at a 7:3 ratio. The study also compared thyroid tissue and blood T-cell repertoires from several Graves' hyperthyroidism patients. After blood sampling, hyperthyroidism patients were treated with methimazole at a starting dose of 30 mg daily, and ophthalmopathy patients were treated with high-dose intravenous methylprednisolone. TCR Vbeta CDR3 sequencing of some 140 peripheral blood samples (under 45 ophthalmopathy, 70 to 85 hyperthyroidism and some 17 progressor patients) is reported in the paper.

Amplification of TCR beta CDR3 regions was carried out from RNA transcripts. The first round of RT-PCR for the TCR CDR3 was performed with the HTBI primer set and the Qiagen OneStep RT-PCR kit. Libraries were constructed in a second round of multiplex PCR, after which size selection and purification were carried out. The libraries were sequenced on an Illumina HiSeq2000 using paired-end 100 bp reads. The authors processed their data as follows. SOAPnuke was used to process the raw data, with reads discarded if the reads contained adapters or uncalled bases, had a mean Phred below 15, or lacked an exact constant-primer or identifier match. High-quality paired reads were merged with COPE v1.2.5, and unique nucleotide sequences were defined as clonotypes. MiTCR v1.1 was used to align the clonotypes against IMGT TRBV, TRBD and TRBJ reference segments. The analysis included only V-J combinations with a frequency above 0.0001, which together covered around 99% of the repertoires. A TCS score was defined as the ratio between F50 (clonal expansion) and ExV (chaos), using BLOSUM62-based TCRdist between CDR3 peptides within each V-J. Welch's t-statistics and random forest reduced 500 to 550 V-J features to 10 to 15, which were used in a naive Bayes classifier (R e1071). TCRdb reworked the public reads: Q25 trimming with fastp, MiXCR clone assembly, productive beta chains retained. Every entry covers one CDR3 protein and lists the most common genes and DNA from its rows. The authors' filters were not applied to this entry. In this sample the table shows fewer than 500,000 distinct CDR3 sequences, around 13% of which occur a single time. About 18% of the sample rests with the top ten.

This clonotype was recorded a few times. This receptor's antigen is unknown. Base qualities were left out, and no much larger clone turns up one base away. Ophthalmopathy patients had moderately to severely active disease, Clinical Activity Score of at least 3, NOSPECS grade of at least 4, and duration under 3 months. Any patient with an uncontrolled infection, another autoimmune disease, pregnancy or lactation was excluded. Diagnoses were based on clinical symptoms, serum thyroxine and TRAb, thyroid ultrasound and orbital computed tomography. PBMCs were separated from 10 ml of fresh peripheral blood using Ficoll-Paque density gradient centrifugation. Trizol reagent was used to extract total RNA, and RNA quality was then checked on an Agilent 2100 Bioanalyzer. The paper's findings and limits, for the study overall: Sample size was not statistically predetermined, and investigators were not blinded to group allocation. During validation, the model predicted progression to ophthalmopathy a median of roughly 7.1 months ahead of onset, with almost 71% sensitivity and more than 72% specificity. Ophthalmopathy was separated from stable hyperthyroidism by a 13 V-J signature model, with around 90% sensitivity and about 81% specificity obtained in cross-validation and 80%/75% obtained in testing. Most expanded thyroid clonotypes (frequency above 0.001) were also detected in blood, suggesting blood repertoires may reflect thyroid immune responses.

Deletion took 7 bases off V and 4 bases off J, with a span of 21 bases between the germline ends. The CDR3, cysteine through phenylalanine, is 15 amino acids long. This entry keeps only the CDR3 DNA: 45 bases, framed from base 1. The germline V gene provides CDR1 SGHDT and CDR2 YYEEEE. The receptor was isolated from a woman aged 25 to 45 with Graves' ophthalmopathy. Sequencing was carried out using blood. The chain links TRBV5-6 with TRBJ2-7, and perhaps TRBD1 as D gene, on 6 matching bases. The sequenced DNA: TGTGCCAGCCAACGTGGAGACAGGCCCACTTACGAGCAGTACTTC. Protein translation: CASQRGDRPTYEQYF.